The source of this T cell receptor (beta chain) is a study of type 1 and type 2 diabetes patients. J was trimmed by 8 bases and V by 10 bases; bases with no gene match: 9. Germline CDR1 is SGHTA and CDR2 is FQGNSA. CDR3 size: 13 residues. PCR was run on genomic DNA. The TCR beta CDR3 region was amplified using 30 forward and 13 reverse primers. Each CDR3 protein gets one entry after TCRdb re-called the multiplex PCR reads with MiXCR. The profile shows 250,000 or so distinct CDR3 sequences, approximately 50% of them singletons. This clonotype has only one observation. V is TRBV7-2 and J is TRBJ1-2; 11 bases are a match to TRBD1. This clonotype was sampled from a man between 18 and 29 years old with type 2 diabetes. Sample: peripheral blood mononuclear cells (PBMCs). CDR3: CATYGQGAKGYTF. DNA of the CDR3: TGTGCCACCTACGGACAGGGGGCGAAAGGCTACACCTTC.